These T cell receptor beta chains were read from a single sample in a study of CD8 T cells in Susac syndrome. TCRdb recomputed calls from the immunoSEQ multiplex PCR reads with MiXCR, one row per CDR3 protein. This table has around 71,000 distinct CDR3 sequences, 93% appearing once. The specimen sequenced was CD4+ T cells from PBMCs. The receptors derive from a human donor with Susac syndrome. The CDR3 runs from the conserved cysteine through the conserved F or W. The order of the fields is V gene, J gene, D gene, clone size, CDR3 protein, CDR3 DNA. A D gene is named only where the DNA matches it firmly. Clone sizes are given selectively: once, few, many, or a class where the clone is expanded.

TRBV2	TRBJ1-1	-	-	CASSESGRYTEAFF	TGTGCCAGCAGTGAAAGTGGCCGGTACACTGAAGCTTTCTTT
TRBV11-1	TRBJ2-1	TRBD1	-	CASSLTGIANDEQFF	TGTGCCAGCAGCCTGACAGGGATTGCCAATGATGAGCAGTTCTTC
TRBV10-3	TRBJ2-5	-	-	CAISERLREETQYF	TGTGCCATCAGTGAACGCCTCAGGGAAGAGACCCAGTACTTC
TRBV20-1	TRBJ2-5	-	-	CSARLGSQETQYF	TGCAGTGCTAGATTAGGGTCTCAAGAGACCCAGTACTTC
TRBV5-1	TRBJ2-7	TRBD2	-	CASSSRTSHEQYF	TGCGCCAGCAGCTCAAGGACTAGTCACGAGCAGTACTTC
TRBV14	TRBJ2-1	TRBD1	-	CASSRQGVNEQFF	TGTGCCAGCAGTCGACAGGGGGTAAATGAGCAGTTCTTC
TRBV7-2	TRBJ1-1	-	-	CASSLYMEAFF	TGTGCCAGCAGCTTATATATGGAAGCTTTCTTT
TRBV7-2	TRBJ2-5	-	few	CASSLESGHKPQYF	TGTGCCAGCAGCTTGGAGTCCGGCCACAAGCCCCAGTACTTC
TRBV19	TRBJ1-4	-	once	CASSTGQNNEKLFF	TGTGCCAGTAGTACCGGACAGAATAATGAAAAACTGTTTTTT
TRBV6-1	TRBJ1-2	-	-	CASSEETTNYGYTF	TGTGCCAGCAGTGAGGAGACAACTAACTATGGCTACACCTTC
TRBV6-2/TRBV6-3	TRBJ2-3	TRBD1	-	CASSYPSSGTESDTQYF	TGTGCCAGCAGTTACCCCTCCTCCGGGACAGAATCTGATACGCAGTATTTT
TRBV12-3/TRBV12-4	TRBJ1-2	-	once	CASTLKGYYGYTF	TGTGCCAGCACTTTAAAGGGTTACTATGGCTACACCTTC
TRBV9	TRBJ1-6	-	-	CASSSQGWKGSPLHF	TGTGCCAGCAGCTCCCAAGGGTGGAAGGGTTCACCCCTCCACTTT
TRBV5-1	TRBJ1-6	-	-	CASSVLGDNSPLHF	TGCGCCAGCAGCGTGTTGGGGGACAATTCACCCCTCCACTTT
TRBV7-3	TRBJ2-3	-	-	CASSLGETDTQYF	TGTGCCAGCAGCCTAGGGGAAACAGATACGCAGTATTTT
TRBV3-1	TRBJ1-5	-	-	CASSLDRKTAQHF	TGTGCCAGCAGCCTAGACAGGAAAACGGCCCAGCATTTT
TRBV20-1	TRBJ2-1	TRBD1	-	CSARRTGVNNEQFF	TGCAGTGCTCGAAGGACAGGGGTTAACAATGAGCAGTTCTTC
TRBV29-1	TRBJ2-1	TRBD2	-	CSALGFLAGRNNEQFF	TGCAGCGCCCTGGGGTTCCTAGCGGGGAGAAACAATGAGCAGTTCTTC
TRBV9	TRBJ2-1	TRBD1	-	CASSGRQGIGDEQFF	TGTGCCAGCAGCGGGCGACAGGGAATAGGCGATGAGCAGTTCTTC
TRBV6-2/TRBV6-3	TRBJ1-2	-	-	CASSFPSGGTKFGYTF	TGTGCCAGCAGTTTCCCATCTGGAGGGACCAAGTTTGGCTACACCTTC
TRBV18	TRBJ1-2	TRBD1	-	CASSRQGFGYTF	TGTGCCAGCTCACGACAGGGTTTTGGCTACACCTTC
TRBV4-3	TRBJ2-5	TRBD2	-	CASSQDLRVAGPRESEETQYF	TGCGCCAGCAGCCAAGATCTGAGGGTAGCGGGGCCTCGCGAATCGGAAGAGACCCAGTACTTC